What follows is one TCR beta chain and its context. The method was immunoSEQ multiplex PCR; TCRdb's version includes in-frame clones alone and lacks a portion of them. This sample yields around 46,000 clones, of which approximately 83% are seen a single time; approximately 33% belongs to the top ten. The CDR3 loop spans 14 amino acids. The V gene's germline CDR1 is SGHTA and CDR2 FQGNSA. With 2 bases removed from V and 5 bases from J, the gap between germline ends came to 12 bases. This sample was taken from a study of blood T cell repertoires in COVID-19. Across the study: PBMCs, B-cell-depleted T cells, or T cells provided the cDNA or gDNA that made up the material.

This receptor was taken from a woman of 80 years or more with COVID-19, enrolled during active disease. This chain joins TRBV7-2 and TRBJ2-5; no clear D. The specimen was peripheral blood. The CDR3 nucleotides are TGTGCCAGCAGCTTAAGCCGTGCGAGTGAGACCCAGTACTTC. It encodes CASSLSRASETQYF. The full variable domain, rest sourced from reference TRBV7-2 and TRBJ2-5, is GAGVSQSPSNKVTEKGKDVELRCDPISGHTALYWYRQSLGQGLEFLIYFQGNSAPDKSGLPSDRFSAERTGGSVSTLTIQRTQQEDSAVYLCASSLSRASETQYFGPGTRLLVL.